This is a list of T cell receptor beta chains from one sample in a study of blood T cell repertoires in COVID-19. Produced via immunoSEQ multiplex PCR; TCRdb's table is partial and in-frame only. The sample yields approximately 230,000 clones, 85% to 90% seen once. What was sequenced was PBMCs or T cells enriched from blood (not recorded which). These TCRs come from a man aged 40-55 years who had recovered from COVID-19. Both conserved end residues are part of each CDR3. D genes are given only for firm matches. Clone size is stated in some rows and not others, as once, few, many or a class when expanded.

d_call j_call clone_size v_call cdr3_aa cdr3_nt
TRBD2 TRBJ2-1 . TRBV11-2 CASSLDSGGPYNEQFF TGTGCCAGCAGCTTAGATAGCGGGGGGCCTTACAATGAGCAGTTCTTC
. TRBJ1-1 . TRBV5-4 CASSTHGGRNTEAFF TGTGCCAGCAGCACGCATGGAGGCAGGAACACTGAAGCTTTCTTT
TRBD2 TRBJ2-1 . TRBV11-2 CASSSFIQRGHNEQFF TGTGCCAGCAGCTCTTTCATCCAGCGGGGGCACAATGAGCAGTTCTTC
. TRBJ1-6 . TRBV18 CASSPHPETPLHF TGTGCCAGCTCACCACATCCGGAGACACCCCTCCACTTT
. TRBJ2-2 . TRBV5-1 CASSLVGNQAGELFF TGCGCCAGCAGCTTGGTGGGTAATCAGGCCGGGGAGCTGTTTTTT
TRBD2 TRBJ2-3 few TRBV11-3 CASSTRTSGRGTDTQYF TGTGCCAGCAGCACCCGGACTAGCGGGAGGGGCACAGATACGCAGTATTTT
TRBD2 TRBJ2-5 . TRBV14 CASNKAGVRETQYF TGTGCCAGCAATAAAGCGGGGGTCAGGGAGACCCAGTACTTC
. TRBJ2-5 . TRBV11-3 CASSLGGGLGQETQYF TGTGCCAGCAGCTTGGGAGGTGGATTAGGGCAAGAGACCCAGTACTTC
. TRBJ1-2 . TRBV19 CASSIDSDGGYTF TGTGCCAGTAGTATAGATTCCGATGGCGGCTACACCTTC
. TRBJ1-3 . TRBV7-3 CASSIGEGNTIYF TGTGCCAGCAGCATTGGGGAGGGAAACACCATATATTTT
TRBD2 TRBJ2-2 . TRBV11-2 CASSLRFPGGGTGELFF TGTGCCAGCAGCCTAAGATTTCCGGGCGGGGGGACCGGGGAGCTGTTTTTT
. TRBJ1-5 . TRBV3-1/TRBV3-2 CASSQEPYSNQPQHF TGTGCCAGCAGCCAAGAACCCTATAGCAATCAGCCCCAGCATTTT
TRBD2 TRBJ2-1 . TRBV4-2 CASSQLAGEVNEQFF TGTGCCAGCAGCCAGCTAGCGGGAGAGGTCAATGAGCAGTTCTTC
. TRBJ2-7 . TRBV7-9 CASSLAMGSRAQYF TGTGCCAGCAGCTTAGCGATGGGCAGCAGGGCGCAGTACTTC
TRBD2 TRBJ2-7 . TRBV5-1 CASRTLADLSSYEQYF TGCGCCAGCAGAACACTAGCGGACTTGAGCTCCTACGAGCAGTACTTC
TRBD2 TRBJ2-3 . TRBV27 CASSESGREYMPDTQYF TGTGCCAGCAGTGAAAGCGGGCGGGAGTATATGCCAGATACGCAGTATTTT
TRBD2 TRBJ2-1 . TRBV30 CAWTWGTTYNEQFF TGTGCCTGGACTTGGGGGACTACCTACAATGAGCAGTTCTTC
. TRBJ1-2 once TRBV5-8 CALGVRSGYTF TGTGCCCTAGGGGTCCGGAGCGGCTACACCTTC
TRBD1 TRBJ2-7 . TRBV10-3 CAISDQDRGLSYEQYF TGTGCCATCAGTGACCAAGACAGGGGGCTTTCCTACGAGCAGTACTTC
. TRBJ2-7 . TRBV11-1 CASRAGEHEQYF TGTGCCAGCAGAGCAGGGGAACACGAGCAGTACTTC
. TRBJ1-3 . TRBV5-1 CASSYSGVSGNTIYF TGCGCCAGCAGCTACTCGGGGGTTTCTGGAAACACCATATATTTT
TRBD1 TRBJ1-6 . TRBV6-5 CASTPDRTRYSPLHF TGTGCCAGCACCCCGGACAGGACTCGATATTCACCCCTCCACTTT
. TRBJ1-1 . TRBV5-1 CASSLAAGLNTEAFF TGCGCCAGCAGCTTGGCCGCAGGGCTGAACACTGAAGCTTTCTTT
TRBD1 TRBJ1-6 . TRBV9 CASSEAPPRGDSPLHF TGTGCCAGCAGCGAGGCCCCCCCCAGGGGGGATTCACCCCTCCACTTT
TRBD2 TRBJ2-5 . TRBV9 CASSVGASGGQETQYF TGTGCCAGCAGCGTAGGGGCTAGCGGGGGACAAGAGACCCAGTACTTC
. TRBJ2-5 few TRBV4-1 CASSHLYRTKEETQYF TGCGCCAGCAGCCACCTTTACCGGACTAAGGAAGAGACCCAGTACTTC
TRBD1 TRBJ2-2 . TRBV5-1 CASSSQTGVDTGELFF TGCGCCAGCAGCTCACAGACAGGGGTCGACACCGGGGAGCTGTTTTTT
. TRBJ2-3 once TRBV29-1 CSVEGGADTQYF TGCAGCGTTGAGGGAGGCGCAGATACGCAGTATTTT
. TRBJ2-2 . TRBV19 CASSMAVTGELFF TGTGCCAGTAGTATGGCGGTCACCGGGGAGCTGTTTTTT
TRBD1 TRBJ2-1 . TRBV7-9 CASSSRQGDYNEQFF TGTGCCAGCAGCTCCCGACAGGGGGATTACAATGAGCAGTTCTTC
. TRBJ2-7 . TRBV6-5 CASSLNRVYEQYF TGTGCCAGCAGCCTAAACAGGGTCTACGAGCAGTACTTC
. TRBJ1-5 . TRBV2 CASSEISGPQHF TGTGCCAGCAGTGAAATAAGCGGGCCCCAGCATTTT
. TRBJ1-5 . TRBV27 CASSRGNQPQHF TGTGCCAGCAGTCGGGGGAATCAGCCCCAGCATTTT
. TRBJ1-1 . TRBV5-1 CASSLTTLGVTEAFF TGCGCCAGCAGCTTAACCACCCTCGGGGTCACTGAAGCTTTCTTT
TRBD2 TRBJ2-3 . TRBV7-2 CASSLKRGGATDTQYF TGTGCCAGCAGCTTAAAGCGGGGGGGCGCGACAGATACGCAGTATTTT
TRBD1 TRBJ1-1 . TRBV20-1 CSASLGQYNTEAFF TGCAGTGCTAGTTTGGGACAGTATAACACTGAAGCTTTCTTT
TRBD1 TRBJ1-1 . TRBV19 CASRATGGNTEAFF TGTGCCAGTAGGGCGACAGGGGGCAACACTGAAGCTTTCTTT
. TRBJ1-6 once TRBV30 CAWSVNGDSPLHF TGTGCCTGGAGTGTTAACGGGGATTCACCCCTCCACTTT
. TRBJ1-1 once TRBV28 CASRPRSYTEAFF TGTGCCAGCAGACCGCGGAGCTACACTGAAGCTTTCTTT
. TRBJ2-7 . TRBV28 CASSLIEGPQEAEEQYF TGTGCCAGCAGTTTAATAGAGGGCCCGCAAGAGGCAGAAGAGCAGTACTTC
TRBD2 TRBJ2-2 many TRBV3-1/TRBV3-2 CASTASTLAAHTGELFF TGTGCCAGCACCGCATCCACTCTAGCGGCCCACACCGGGGAGCTGTTTTTT
TRBD1 TRBJ2-7 once TRBV30 CAWSKDRGLNEQYF TGTGCCTGGAGTAAGGACAGGGGGCTCAACGAGCAGTACTTC
TRBD2 TRBJ2-7 many TRBV28 CASSSLAGAEVEQYF TGTGCCAGCAGTTCTCTAGCGGGAGCTGAGGTCGAGCAGTACTTC
. TRBJ2-1 . TRBV7-6 CASSLSGAQPYNEQFF TGTGCCAGCAGCTTATCGGGAGCCCAACCTTACAATGAGCAGTTCTTC
. TRBJ2-1 . TRBV7-2 CASSPLSYEQFF TGTGCCAGCAGCCCTCTTTCCTATGAGCAGTTCTTC
TRBD1 TRBJ1-2 . TRBV12-3/TRBV12-4 CASSLARQGAETF TGTGCCAGCAGTTTAGCAAGACAGGGGGCGGAGACCTTC
TRBD1 TRBJ2-7 . TRBV27 CASTLRDRGRILSYEQYF TGTGCCAGCACTTTAAGGGACAGGGGCCGAATTCTTTCCTACGAGCAGTACTTC